These T cell receptor beta chains were read from a single sample in a study of T cells in Graves' hyperthyroidism and ophthalmopathy. TCRdb redid the calling of the multiplex PCR reads with MiXCR, one entry per CDR3 protein. The sample includes about 500,000 distinct CDR3 sequences, roughly a sixth seen only once; the top ten take 25% to 30%. Specimen: blood. The receptors shown here come from a woman aged 30 to 39 with Graves' ophthalmopathy. CDR3s include the opening cysteine and the closing phenylalanine or tryptophan. D genes are given only for firm matches. Only part of the rows carry a size: once, few, many, or a class if the clone is expanded.

>TRBJ2-5|TRBV5-1|.|TRBD1
CASSLIGLGTGALQETQYF
TGCGCCAGCAGCTTGATTGGGTTGGGGACAGGGGCACTCCAAGAGACCCAGTACTTC
>TRBJ2-7|TRBV29-1|.|.
CSVQGGLGYEQYF
TGCAGCGTCCAAGGGGGGTTGGGCTACGAGCAGTACTTC
>TRBJ2-7|TRBV5-1|.|.
CASSFEERSYEQYF
TGCGCCAGCAGCTTCGAAGAACGGTCCTACGAGCAGTACTTC
>TRBJ2-5|TRBV27|many|.
CASSLPGRQETQYF
TGTGCCAGCAGTTTACCGGGGAGACAAGAGACCCAGTACTTC
>TRBJ2-1|TRBV24-1|few|.
CATFCGTEPYNEQFF
TGTGCCACCTTTTGCGGGACCGAACCCTACAATGAGCAGTTCTTC
>TRBJ2-7|TRBV20-1|many|TRBD1
CSARPAAGGPYEQYF
TGCAGTGCTAGACCGGCAGCAGGGGGCCCCTACGAGCAGTACTTC
>TRBJ2-2|TRBV12-3/TRBV12-4|few|TRBD2
CASSLAGGLNTGELFF
TGTGCCAGCAGCTTAGCGGGAGGTTTGAACACCGGGGAGCTGTTTTTT
>TRBJ2-5|TRBV5-1|few|TRBD1
CASSSGTGIQETQYF
TGCGCCAGCAGCTCCGGGACAGGGATTCAAGAGACCCAGTACTTC
>TRBJ1-1|TRBV7-2|.|TRBD1
CASSPPGNRDRGRVNTEAFF
TGTGCCAGCAGCCCTCCGGGGAATCGGGACAGGGGACGTGTTAACACTGAAGCTTTCTTT
>TRBJ1-2|TRBV15|.|.
CATSRDGTPNYGYTF
TGTGCCACCAGCAGAGACGGGACACCAAACTATGGCTACACCTTC
>TRBJ2-2|TRBV6-1|few|TRBD1
CASSTYYDRDRPYTGELFF
TGTGCCAGCAGTACCTATTACGACCGGGACAGACCTTACACCGGGGAGCTGTTTTTT
>TRBJ2-5|TRBV27|.|.
CASSLLGPETQYF
TGTGCCAGCAGTTTATTGGGGCCGGAGACCCAGTACTTC
>TRBJ2-7|TRBV28|many|TRBD1
CASSWGQESYEQYF
TGTGCCAGCAGTTGGGGACAGGAGTCCTACGAGCAGTACTTC
>TRBJ1-2|TRBV7-2|once|TRBD1
CASSVDGTGANYGYTF
TGTGCCAGCAGCGTGGACGGGACAGGAGCTAACTATGGCTACACCTTC
>TRBJ2-1|TRBV6-1|few|TRBD2
CASRAGAGSSYNEQFF
TGTGCCAGCAGGGCGGGAGCCGGGTCCTCCTACAATGAGCAGTTCTTC
>TRBJ2-3|TRBV18|many|TRBD2
CASSPTSGNTDTQYF
TGTGCCAGCTCACCGACTAGCGGGAACACAGATACGCAGTATTTT
>TRBJ2-7|TRBV28|few|TRBD1
CATRGTGVEQYF
TGTGCCACCAGAGGGACAGGGGTGGAGCAGTACTTC
>TRBJ1-2|TRBV19|few|TRBD1
CASKRTGTNYGYTF
TGTGCCAGCAAACGGACAGGGACGAACTATGGCTACACCTTC
>TRBJ2-7|TRBV28|many|TRBD1
CASSTGAIDEQYF
TGTGCCAGCAGTACAGGGGCGATAGACGAGCAGTACTTC
>TRBJ1-5|TRBV6-5|few|.
CASSYEEGPGNQPQHF
TGTGCCAGCAGTTACGAGGAGGGGCCGGGCAATCAGCCCCAGCATTTT
>TRBJ2-1|TRBV11-2|.|.
CASSFLRGAESYNEQFF
TGTGCCAGCAGCTTCCTTAGGGGGGCAGAATCCTACAATGAGCAGTTCTTC
>TRBJ2-7|TRBV29-1|few|.
CSVDGTSLGEQYF
TGCAGCGTTGATGGGACATCCTTGGGTGAGCAGTACTTC